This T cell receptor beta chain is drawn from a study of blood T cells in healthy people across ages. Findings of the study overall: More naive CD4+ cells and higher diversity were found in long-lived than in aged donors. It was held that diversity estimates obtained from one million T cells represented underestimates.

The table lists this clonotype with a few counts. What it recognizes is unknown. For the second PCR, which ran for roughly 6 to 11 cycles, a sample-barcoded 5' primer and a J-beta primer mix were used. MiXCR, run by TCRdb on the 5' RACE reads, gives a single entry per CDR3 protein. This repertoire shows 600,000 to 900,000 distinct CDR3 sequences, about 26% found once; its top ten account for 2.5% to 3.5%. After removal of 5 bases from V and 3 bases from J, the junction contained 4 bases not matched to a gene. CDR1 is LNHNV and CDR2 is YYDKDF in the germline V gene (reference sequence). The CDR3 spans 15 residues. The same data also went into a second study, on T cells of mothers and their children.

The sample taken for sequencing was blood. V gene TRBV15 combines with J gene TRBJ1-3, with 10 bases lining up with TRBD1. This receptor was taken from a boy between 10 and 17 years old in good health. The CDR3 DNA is TGTGCCACCAGCTCGGACAGGGGGATTGGAAACACCATATATTTT. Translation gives CATSSDRGIGNTIYF.